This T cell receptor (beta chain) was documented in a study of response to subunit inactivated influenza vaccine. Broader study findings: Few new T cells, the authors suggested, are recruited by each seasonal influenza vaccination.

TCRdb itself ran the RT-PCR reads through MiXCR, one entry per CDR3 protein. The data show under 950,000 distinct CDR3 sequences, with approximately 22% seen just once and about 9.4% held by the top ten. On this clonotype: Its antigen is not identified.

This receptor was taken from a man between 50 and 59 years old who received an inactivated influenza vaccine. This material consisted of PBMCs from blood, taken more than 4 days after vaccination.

The CDR3 reads CAWSGGGAAYEQYF. The CDR3, as DNA: TGTGCCTGGAGTGGTGGGGGCGCAGCCTACGAGCAGTACTTC. This chain connects TRBV30 to TRBJ2-7; perhaps TRBD1 as D (6 bases). The V gene lost 1 base and the J gene lost 2 bases, with 12 bases spanning the gap. The CDR3 extends over 14 amino acids. CDR1 GTSNPN and CDR2 SVGIG come from the germline V gene (reference sequence).